This T cell receptor (beta chain) came from a study of blood T cell repertoires in COVID-19. Those enrolled in Seattle joined during active infection and were followed longitudinally afterward. Method: immunoSEQ multiplex PCR; TCRdb's copy keeps in-frame clones and lacks some. The sample holds tens of thousands of clones, 70% to 90% seen once. Germline V gives CDR1 LNHDA, CDR2 SQIVND (reference sequence). The CDR3 consists of 13 residues. After removal of 6 bases from V and 5 bases from J, the junction contained 4 bases not matched to a gene. The V call is TRBV19, the J call TRBJ2-7; 10 bases line up with TRBD1. Sequencing input: peripheral blood. The sequence derives from a man in his fifties with COVID-19, enrolled during active disease. The CDR3: CASSDRGLDEQYF. The CDR3 bases are TGTGCCAGTAGCGACAGGGGGCTGGACGAGCAGTACTTC.